The text below deals with one TCR beta chain. What it recognizes is unknown. The data were taken from a study of shared clonotypes between healthy human individuals. Whole-study findings and limits: Clonotype sharing among the donors was expected to vary with sequencing depth. Estimated clonotype richness was generally higher in naive than memory subsets.

The germline gives CDR1 WNHNN, CDR2 SYGVQD (reference sequence). Between the trimmed V and J ends, which lost 3 bases and 5 bases, there was a span of 15 bases. This CDR3 is built from 15 residues. Naivety among CD8 cells was defined by CD45RO negativity and positive CCR7 selection, thereby excluding terminally differentiated effector memory CD45RA+ cells. Libraries were prepared by immunoSEQ multiplex PCR; TCRdb keeps only in-frame clonotypes and omits some of them. The profile covers around 2,000,000 clones, with 85% to 95% appearing a single time and less than 1.5% taken by the ten largest. The sequencing sample was made of naive CD8+ T cells sorted from blood. The origin of this receptor is a man aged 18 to 29 in good health. The chain links TRBV10-1 to TRBJ2-3, with a weak D call TRBD1 (5 bases). The CDR3 reads CASSDELEGVDTQYF. CDR3 coding DNA: TGCGCCAGCAGTGATGAGTTGGAAGGGGTAGATACGCAGTATTTT.